A selection of T cell receptor beta chains follows, all from one sample in a study of OX40 agonist ivuxolimab in advanced cancers. Produced via immunoSEQ multiplex PCR; TCRdb's table is partial and in-frame only. The data contain some 64,000 clones, 70% to 90% of them singletons. Specimen: CD4+ or CD8+ T cells sorted from blood, collected in a trial of the OX40 agonist ivuxolimab. Source of these receptors: an adult with an advanced solid tumor such as melanoma, head and neck, liver or kidney cancer. The CDR3 runs from the conserved cysteine through the conserved F or W. A D gene is named only where the DNA matches it firmly. Only some rows state a clone size, as once, few, many or a class for expanded clones.

j_call d_call clone_size v_call cdr3_nt cdr3_aa
TRBJ2-3 NA NA TRBV2 TGTGCCAGCAGGTGGGGCGGAGATACGCAGTATTTT CASRWGGDTQYF
TRBJ2-6 NA few TRBV25-1 TGTGCCAGCAGTGACTCTTGGGCCAACGTCCTGACTTTC CASSDSWANVLTF
TRBJ2-5 TRBD1 NA TRBV5-4 TGTGCCAGCAGTCCCCCGGGACAGGGGTTCCGGACCCAGTACTTC CASSPPGQGFRTQYF
TRBJ1-2 TRBD1 NA TRBV6-1 TGTGCCAGCAGTGAAGCGCGGGTGACAGGGGGCTCTGGCTACACCTTC CASSEARVTGGSGYTF
TRBJ2-7 NA NA TRBV11-2 TGTGCCAGCAGCCCATCTCCTGAAGGGATGGAGCAGTACTTC CASSPSPEGMEQYF
TRBJ1-5 NA NA TRBV2 TGTGCCAGCAATCCTACAGGGTTTAGGCAGCCCCAGCATTTT CASNPTGFRQPQHF
TRBJ2-5 NA once TRBV29-1 TGCAGCCTCTCCCCCACCGAAGAGACCCAGTACTTC CSLSPTEETQYF
TRBJ2-3 NA NA TRBV7-6 TGTGCCAGCAGCTCTCCGTCCACAGATACGCAGTATTTT CASSSPSTDTQYF
TRBJ2-1 NA NA TRBV6-5 TGTGCCAGCAGTTACCGTCGGCAGGTCTCCTACAATGAGCAGTTCTTC CASSYRRQVSYNEQFF
TRBJ1-3 NA once TRBV20-1 TGCAGTGCCACCGCAGGAAACACCATATATTTT CSATAGNTIYF
TRBJ1-6 NA NA TRBV5-1 TGCGCCAGCAGCCCTACAGGATGGGGAAATTCACCCCTCCACTTT CASSPTGWGNSPLHF
TRBJ2-3 TRBD2 NA TRBV5-4 TGTGCCAGCAGCTTGTCTAGCGGGATCACAGATACGCAGTATTTT CASSLSSGITDTQYF
TRBJ1-1 TRBD1 NA TRBV5-1 TGCGCCAGCAGCGGAGGGACAGTTAACACTGAAGCTTTCTTT CASSGGTVNTEAFF
TRBJ2-2 NA NA TRBV18 TGTGCCAGCTCACCACGGCAGGGAGTGGACACCGGGGAGCTGTTTTTT CASSPRQGVDTGELFF
TRBJ1-1 NA few TRBV19 TGTGCCAGCACCGACAGGCTCGAAGAAGCTTTCTTT CASTDRLEEAFF
TRBJ2-7 NA NA TRBV29-1 TGCAGCGCAAAGACTGAAGCCTACGAGCAGTACTTC CSAKTEAYEQYF
TRBJ1-5 NA NA TRBV27 TGTGCCAGCAGTTTATCGGCGGGGGGCGGCAATCAGCCCCAGCATTTT CASSLSAGGGNQPQHF
TRBJ1-1 NA once TRBV5-1 TGCGCCAGCAGTGGCAGCACAAAGGAAGCTTTCTTT CASSGSTKEAFF
TRBJ2-6 NA NA TRBV5-8 TGTGCCAGCAGCTTGGACAGGGTGAAATCTGGGGCCAACGTCCTGACTTTC CASSLDRVKSGANVLTF
TRBJ2-7 NA NA TRBV30 TGTGCCTGGAGTGGGGGGACCTACGAGCAGTACTTC CAWSGGTYEQYF
TRBJ1-2 TRBD1 NA TRBV5-1 TGCGCCAGCAGCTCCCACTTAGGGACAGGGGAAGGACCTAGCTATGGCTACACCTTC CASSSHLGTGEGPSYGYTF
TRBJ2-7 TRBD1 NA TRBV15 TGTGCCACCAGCAGAGACGGGACAGCTTACGAGCAGTACTTC CATSRDGTAYEQYF
TRBJ2-7 TRBD2 NA TRBV9 TGTGCCAGCAGCGTAGGAGCGGGATCCTACGAGCAGTACTTC CASSVGAGSYEQYF
TRBJ2-1 TRBD2 NA TRBV5-4 TGTGCCAGTGGACTAGCGGGAGTCAATGAGCAGTTCTTC CASGLAGVNEQFF
TRBJ1-5 NA NA TRBV9 TGTGCCAGCAGCGCAGACAACGGTCAGCCCCAGCATTTT CASSADNGQPQHF
TRBJ1-4 TRBD1 NA TRBV19 TGTGCCACCAGAGACAGGGGGCGTGAAACTAATGAAAAACTGTTTTTT CATRDRGRETNEKLFF
TRBJ2-5 TRBD2 NA TRBV10-3 TGTGCCATCAGTGCCCAGACTAGCGGGAGGGAGACCCAGTACTTC CAISAQTSGRETQYF
TRBJ2-7 NA NA TRBV30 TGTGCCGGAACTGAGTCGGGTGAGCAGTACTTC CAGTESGEQYF
TRBJ2-5 TRBD2 NA TRBV30 TGTGCCTGGAGTGTTGGTCTAGCGGGAGAGACCCAGTACTTC CAWSVGLAGETQYF
TRBJ1-5 NA NA TRBV11-2 TGTGCCAGCAGCTTGGTAGGCGTCAATGGCAATCAGCCCCAGCATTTT CASSLVGVNGNQPQHF
TRBJ1-5 NA NA TRBV20-1 TGCAGTGCCCCGGACGCTCAGCCCCAGCATTTT CSAPDAQPQHF
TRBJ2-1 TRBD2 NA TRBV27 TGTGCCAGCAGTTTAAACAGCGGGGGGTGGAATGAGCAGTTCTTC CASSLNSGGWNEQFF
TRBJ2-3 TRBD1 NA TRBV14 TGTGCCAGCAGCCCAAGGGGGCATACGCAGTATTTT CASSPRGHTQYF
TRBJ1-4 NA NA TRBV5-6 TGTGCCAGCAGCTGGACAGTGTCCAATGAAAAACTGTTTTTT CASSWTVSNEKLFF
TRBJ2-1 TRBD2 NA TRBV28 TGTGCCAGCAGTACGTTTCCGGGACTAGCGAGTGAGCAGTTCTTC CASSTFPGLASEQFF
TRBJ2-1 NA NA TRBV7-3 TGTGCCAGCGGGCGCCGGGGCCCCGGGGATGAGCAGTTCTTC CASGRRGPGDEQFF
TRBJ2-7 TRBD2 NA TRBV30 TGTGCCTGGAGACGACCCGGGAGGACCTACGAGCAGTACTTC CAWRRPGRTYEQYF
TRBJ2-3 NA once TRBV6-1 TGTGCCAGCAGCTCCGCGCCGACGAGCACAGATACGCAGTATTTT CASSSAPTSTDTQYF
TRBJ2-5 TRBD1 NA TRBV7-7 TGTGCTAGCAGCTCCGGGACAGGGTTTGTTGAGACCCAGTACTTC CASSSGTGFVETQYF
TRBJ2-7 NA few TRBV28 TGTGCCAGCAGTTCTAATCGGCGGGACGAGCAGTACTTC CASSSNRRDEQYF
TRBJ1-1 NA NA TRBV7-6 TGTGCCAGCAGCTTGGGTGTGAAGGCGACTGAAGCTTTCTTT CASSLGVKATEAFF
TRBJ2-3 TRBD2 NA TRBV29-1 TGCAGCGTTGAGGGACTAGCGGGGGGGACAGATACGCAGTATTTT CSVEGLAGGTDTQYF
TRBJ1-5 NA NA TRBV19 TGTGCCAGTTCCGGCCGCCATCAGCCCCAGCATTTT CASSGRHQPQHF
TRBJ2-7 NA few TRBV2 TGTGCCAGCACCCGTGAGGCTTACTACGAGCAGTACTTC CASTREAYYEQYF
TRBJ1-5 NA NA TRBV19 TGTGCCAGTACCGGGACGGGTGACGGCAATCAGCCCCAGCATTTT CASTGTGDGNQPQHF